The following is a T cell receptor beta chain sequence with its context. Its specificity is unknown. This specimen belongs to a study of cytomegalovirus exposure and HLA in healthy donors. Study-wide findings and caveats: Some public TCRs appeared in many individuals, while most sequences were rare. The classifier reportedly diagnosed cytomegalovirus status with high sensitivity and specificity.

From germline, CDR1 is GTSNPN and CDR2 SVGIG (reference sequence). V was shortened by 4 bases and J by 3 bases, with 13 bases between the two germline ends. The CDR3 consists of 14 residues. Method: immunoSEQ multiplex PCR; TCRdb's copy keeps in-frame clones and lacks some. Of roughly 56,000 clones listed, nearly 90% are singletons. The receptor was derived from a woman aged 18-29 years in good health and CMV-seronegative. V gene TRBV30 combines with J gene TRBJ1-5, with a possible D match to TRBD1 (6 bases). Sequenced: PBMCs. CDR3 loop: CAWTTTGPNQPQHF. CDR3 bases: TGTGCCTGGACCACGACAGGCCCCAATCAGCCCCAGCATTTT.